This TCR beta chain was profiled in a study of blood T cells in healthy people across ages. Looking at the study overall: Template switching recovered approximately one barcoded beta molecule for every two T cells.

For the second PCR, which ran for about 7 to 12 cycles, a sample-barcoded 5' primer and a J-beta primer mix were used. Researchers report that a template-switch adaptor with 12 random nucleotides tagged each cDNA molecule. A single record per CDR3 protein comes from TCRdb applying MiXCR to the 5' RACE reads. The table lists around 2 million distinct CDR3 sequences, 39% of them singletons. Findings and limits, study-wide: Not knowing donor CMV status may have confounded expanded clonotype changes.

This clonotype was seen a handful of times. Its antigen remains unknown. V lost 11 bases and J lost 5; bases outside the gene matches: 15. The CDR3 spans 15 residues. Germline loops: CDR1 SNHLY, CDR2 FYNNEI. The specimen sequenced was blood. V usage is TRBV2 and J usage is TRBJ1-2; 9 nucleotides line up with TRBD1. This TCR was recovered from a human donor in good health. The CDR3 DNA sequence: TGTGCCGGAAAGTGGGACAGGGAAGAGGGGTATGGCTACACCTTC. Encoded protein: CAGKWDREEGYGYTF.